This T cell receptor (beta chain) was retrieved from a study of blood T cell repertoires in COVID-19. Generated by immunoSEQ multiplex PCR, the TCRdb table keeps only in-frame clones and is missing some. The repertoire holds about 200,000 clones, around nine tenths seen once, with 6.2% in the top ten. Trimming removed 5 bases from V and 6 bases from J, with 13 bases in between. The germline V gene encodes CDR1 LNHDA and CDR2 SQIVND (reference sequence). This CDR3 is 13 amino acids long. This clone was detected only a few times. This TCR was recovered from a man aged 55-75 years who had recovered from COVID-19. Sequences were obtained from peripheral blood. The chain carries TRBV19 and TRBJ1-1, with D possibly TRBD1 on 5 matching bases. The CDR3 DNA is TGTGCCAGTAGTGAAATCCAGGGATCTGAAGCTTTCTTT. Its protein is CASSEIQGSEAFF.